This T cell receptor (beta chain) was recorded in a study of T cell responses to AZD1222 COVID-19 vaccine. Study at large: Second-dose groups at about 4 or about 12 weeks were pooled.

Sequenced by immunoSEQ multiplex PCR; TCRdb stores in-frame clones only, minus some. The table lists 100,000 to 130,000 clones, about 89% of them singletons, with 6.6% in the top ten. This clone is labeled as medium-sized. The receptor was derived from an adult in good health. Specimen: peripheral blood, collected on day 0 of AZD1222 vaccination.

The CDR3 region has the DNA TGTGCCTGGAGTGTTCTAGCGGCAGGCCAAGAGACCCAGTACTTC. Translation: CAWSVLAAGQETQYF. The rearrangement joins TRBV30 to TRBJ2-5; the match to TRBD2 covers 7 bases. V lost 0 bases, J lost 1 base, and 5 bases stayed unmatched. The CDR3 is 15 residues long. Germline V gene lookup returns CDR1 GTSNPN and CDR2 SVGIG (reference sequence).